This TCR beta chain was recorded in a study of T cell changes during pregnancy in multiple sclerosis. The CDR3 runs to 11 residues. This clone occurred a few times. The assay was immunoSEQ multiplex PCR, and TCRdb's table has in-frame clones only and misses some. Of about 110,000 clones in the sample, under 95% were seen once. Sequencing used peripheral blood, obtained before pregnancy. V and J are TRBV12-1 and TRBJ1-4. TRBV12-1 is noted as a pseudogene. This sequence originates from a female donor with multiple sclerosis, enrolled in a pregnancy study. The DNA of the CDR3 is TGTGCCAGCAGCTTTGAGGGAGGACTGTTTTTT. It specifies CASSFEGGLFF.